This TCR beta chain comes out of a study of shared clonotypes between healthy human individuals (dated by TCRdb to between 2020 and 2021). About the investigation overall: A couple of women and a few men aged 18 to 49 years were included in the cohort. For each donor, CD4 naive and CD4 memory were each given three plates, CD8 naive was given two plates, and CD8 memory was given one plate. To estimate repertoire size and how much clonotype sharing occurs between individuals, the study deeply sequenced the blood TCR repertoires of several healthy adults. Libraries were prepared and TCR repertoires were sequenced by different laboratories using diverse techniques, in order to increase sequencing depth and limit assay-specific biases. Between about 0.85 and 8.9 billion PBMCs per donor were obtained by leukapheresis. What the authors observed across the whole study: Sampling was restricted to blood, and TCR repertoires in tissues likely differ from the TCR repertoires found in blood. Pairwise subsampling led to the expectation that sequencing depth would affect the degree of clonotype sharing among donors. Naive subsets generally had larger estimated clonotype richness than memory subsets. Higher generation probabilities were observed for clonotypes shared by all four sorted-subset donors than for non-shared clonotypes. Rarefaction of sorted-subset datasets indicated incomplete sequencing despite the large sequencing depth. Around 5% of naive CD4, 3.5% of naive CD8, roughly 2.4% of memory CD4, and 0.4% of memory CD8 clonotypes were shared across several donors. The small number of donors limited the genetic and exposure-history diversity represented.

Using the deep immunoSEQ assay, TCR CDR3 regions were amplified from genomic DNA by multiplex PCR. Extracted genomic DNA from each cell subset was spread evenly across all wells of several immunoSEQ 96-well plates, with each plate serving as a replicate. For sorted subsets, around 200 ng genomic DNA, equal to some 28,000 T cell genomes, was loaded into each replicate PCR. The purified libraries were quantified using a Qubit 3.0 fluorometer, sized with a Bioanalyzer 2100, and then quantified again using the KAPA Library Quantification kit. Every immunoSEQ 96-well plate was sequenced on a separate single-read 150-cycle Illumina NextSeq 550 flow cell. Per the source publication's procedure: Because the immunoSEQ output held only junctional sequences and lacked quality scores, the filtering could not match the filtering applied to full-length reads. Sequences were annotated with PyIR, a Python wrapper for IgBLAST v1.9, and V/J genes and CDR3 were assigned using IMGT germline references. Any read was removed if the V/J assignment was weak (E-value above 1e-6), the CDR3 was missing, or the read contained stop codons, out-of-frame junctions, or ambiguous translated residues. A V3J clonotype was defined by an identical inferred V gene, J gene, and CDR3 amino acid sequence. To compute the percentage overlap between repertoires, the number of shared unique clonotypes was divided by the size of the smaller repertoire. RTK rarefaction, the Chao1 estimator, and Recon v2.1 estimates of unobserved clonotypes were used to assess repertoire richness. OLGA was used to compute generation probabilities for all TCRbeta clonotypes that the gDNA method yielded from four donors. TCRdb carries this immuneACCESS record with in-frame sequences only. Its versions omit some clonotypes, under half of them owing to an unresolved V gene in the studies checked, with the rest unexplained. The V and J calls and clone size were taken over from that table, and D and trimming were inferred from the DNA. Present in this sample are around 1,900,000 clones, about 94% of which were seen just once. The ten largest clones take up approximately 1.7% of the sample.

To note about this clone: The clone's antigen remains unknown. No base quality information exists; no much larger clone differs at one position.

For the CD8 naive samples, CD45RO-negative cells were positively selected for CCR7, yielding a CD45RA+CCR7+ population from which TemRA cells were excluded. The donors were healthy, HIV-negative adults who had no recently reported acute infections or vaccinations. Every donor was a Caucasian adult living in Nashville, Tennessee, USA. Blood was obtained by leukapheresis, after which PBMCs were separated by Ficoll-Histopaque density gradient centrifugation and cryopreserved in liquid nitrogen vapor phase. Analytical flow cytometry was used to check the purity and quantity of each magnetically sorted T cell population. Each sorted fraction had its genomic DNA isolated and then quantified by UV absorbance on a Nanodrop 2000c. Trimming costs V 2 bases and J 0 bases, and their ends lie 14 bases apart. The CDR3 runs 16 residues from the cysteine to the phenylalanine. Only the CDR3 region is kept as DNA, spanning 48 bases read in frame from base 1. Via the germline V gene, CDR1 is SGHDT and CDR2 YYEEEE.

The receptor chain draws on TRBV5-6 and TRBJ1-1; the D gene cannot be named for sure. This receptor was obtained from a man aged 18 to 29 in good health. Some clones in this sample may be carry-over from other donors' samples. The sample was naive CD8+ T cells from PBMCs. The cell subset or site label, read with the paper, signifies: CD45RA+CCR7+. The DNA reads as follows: TGTGCCAGCAGCTTACCCCCCCGAGTGGTGAACACTGAAGCTTTCTTT. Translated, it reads CASSLPPRVVNTEAFF.